Sequencing of this TCR beta chain was carried out in a study of CD8+CD57+ T cells in acquired aplastic anemia. Looked up from germline, CDR1 is MGHDK and CDR2 is SYGVNS. CDR3 length equals 14 residues. The V gene end was trimmed by 6 bases and the J gene end by 3 bases; junction bases not matched to a gene: 5. Genomic DNA provided the template from which TCR beta VDJ and CDR3 profiles were obtained. TCRdb passed the reads through MiXCR, listing each CDR3 protein once. The sample lists some 44,000 distinct CDR3 sequences, 65% to 70% occurring once. Material: sorted CD4+, CD8+, or CD8+CD57+ T cells (not recorded which) from PBMCs. The sequence was collected from a human donor in good health, serving as a control. This chain joins TRBV25-1 and TRBJ2-7; TRBD1 agrees at 10 bases. The CDR3 DNA reads TGTGCCAGCAGCACCGGGACAGGGGTCTACGAGCAGTACTTC. Amino acid sequence: CASSTGTGVYEQYF.